Below, 2 T cell receptor beta chains from the same sample are listed, as sequenced in a study of shared clonotypes between healthy human individuals. CD8 cells classed as naive were CD45RO-negative and positively selected for CCR7, excluding terminally differentiated effector memory CD45RA+ cells. Data came from immunoSEQ multiplex PCR; TCRdb stores just in-frame clones and leaves some out. This sample has around 1.9 million clones, with roughly 93% found just once. Input material: naive CD8+ T cells from PBMCs. The origin of the receptors is a man younger than 35 in good health. Some clones in this sample may be carry-over from other donors' samples.

This chain connects TRBV9 to TRBJ1-6, with D maybe TRBD1 (6 bases). Germline CDR1 and CDR2: SGDLS and YYNGEE. The CDR3 runs to 15 residues. V was pared by 3 bases and J by 10 bases, with 17 bases between. CDR3 nucleotides: TGTGCCAGCAGCGAGGAAGGCAGGGGAGGATCACCCCTCCACTTT. Translated: CASSEEGRGGSPLHF.

The gene calls are TRBV30 and TRBJ2-1; TRBD2 is a possible D gene (6 bases). The V gene lost 5 bases and the J gene lost 2 bases, with 16 bases spanning the gap. This CDR3 has 15 amino acids. In germline, CDR1 is GTSNPN, CDR2 SVGIG (reference sequence). The CDR3, as DNA: TGTGCCTGGGTCCTGGACGGGAGCCCCTACAATGAGCAGTTCTTC. This encodes CAWVLDGSPYNEQFF.